This T cell receptor (beta chain) was found in a study of blood T cell repertoires in COVID-19. Study-level background: Sites across the United States, Italy and Spain contributed samples from acute and convalescent COVID-19. T cells, B-cell-depleted T cells, or PBMCs supplied cDNA or gDNA.

CDR1 is MNHEY, CDR2 SVGAGI, per germline. The CDR3 covers 13 residues. V lost 5 bases to trimming and J lost 5 bases, with 10 bases between them. Original analysis: For nucleated cells, counts were estimated from reference gene primer amplification. The method was immunoSEQ multiplex PCR; TCRdb's version includes in-frame clones alone and lacks a portion of them. D and trimming come from the DNA, and the V and J calls and clone size come from that table. The data contain about 100,000 clones, approximately 93% of them singletons. The receptor's source is a man in his forties or fifties with active COVID-19. Source material: peripheral blood. The chain is built from TRBV6-5 and TRBJ2-1; D might be TRBD1 (5 bases). DNA of the CDR3: TGTGCCAGCAGTCATGGCAGGGACAATGAGCAGTTCTTC. Its translation is CASSHGRDNEQFF.